This T cell receptor beta chain is drawn from a study of blood T cell repertoires in COVID-19 (dated by TCRdb to 2018 to 2020). For context, the study as a whole: The collaborator samples originated in the United States, Italy and Spain and spanned the acute and convalescent phases of COVID-19. The prospective study material was composed of cDNA or gDNA derived from T cells, B-cell-depleted T cells, or PBMCs. Deeply sampled blood TCRbeta repertoires from subjects exposed to, actively infected with, or recovered from COVID-19 were included in the dataset. The repertoires were made available in a free public database intended to serve as a resource for research on the immune response to SARS-CoV-2. The samples were drawn from two sources: the first 160 participants of the ongoing ImmuneRACE study, and some 1,300 subjects contributed by 6 global collaborators. A de-identified subject ID, COVID-19 status, age in years and sex were almost always included in the sample metadata. Where HLA class I and class II types were available, the types were taken from metadata supplied by the sample provider, not from assay-based typing.

Worth noting for this clone: Its antigen is not yet known. Base qualities are not provided; no much larger clone lies one nucleotide away.

Sequences SGHKS (CDR1) and YYEKEE (CDR2) are obtained from the germline V gene (reference sequence). Spanning cysteine to phenylalanine, the CDR3 consists of 14 amino acids. The DNA shown is the 42-base CDR3, in frame from base 1. Here V drops 3 bases and J drops 2 bases, and the junction holds 1 base not matched to any gene. Collaborating institutions collected whole blood in K2EDTA tubes following their own protocols. For TCRbeta analysis, collaborators shipped samples in one of three forms: frozen whole blood, isolated PBMCs, or DNA extracted from either of those sample types. TCRbeta CDR3 regions were amplified from genomic DNA using the immunoSEQ Assay, a bias-controlled multiplex PCR. In the source study's methods: The number of nucleated cells in each sample was estimated from the amplification of reference gene primers within the assay. To quantify the absolute abundance of each unique TCRbeta CDR3 rearrangement, sequence reads were collapsed and filtered. Productive Simpson clonality was computed per sample as the square root of Simpson's diversity index over productive rearrangements. The immuneACCESS repertoire file appears here via TCRdb, limited to in-frame rearrangements. These files lack a portion of the clones; in checked studies, under half of the deficit traces to unresolved V genes, and the cause of the others is not known. The V and J calls and clone size come from that table; D and trimming were worked out from the DNA. The sample has some 39,000 clones on record, around 83% of them singletons. About 4.6% of the sample rests with the top ten.

What the authors observed across the whole study: Clinical and demographic metadata were provided uncurated, with the amount varying by source and participant.

Recombination linked TRBV5-5 to TRBJ2-5, with 10 bases aligning to TRBD2. The sequence derives from a man aged 60-69 years with acute or convalescent COVID-19. Material: peripheral blood. The CDR3 region reads CASSWTSGQETQYF. The bases are TGTGCCAGCAGCTGGACTAGCGGACAAGAGACCCAGTACTTC.